The rows below give T cell receptor beta chains drawn from one sample of a study of shared clonotypes between healthy human individuals. Clones were sequenced by immunoSEQ multiplex PCR, and TCRdb holds only the in-frame ones, with some missing. The sample has 1.6 million or so clones; approximately 98.5% are singletons. The source material was naive CD4+ T cells sorted from blood. All receptors derive from a man aged 25-45 years in good health. Each CDR3 is given with its conserved first and last residue. Fields, in order: clone size, V gene, CDR3 length, J gene, D gene, CDR3 DNA, CDR3 protein. The D gene is left open where the match is weak. Not every row has a clone size; where given, it reads once, few, many or a size class.

-	TRBV27	14	TRBJ1-2	-	TGTGCCAGCAGTTTTCATGACAGGCCCTATGGCTACACCTTC	CASSFHDRPYGYTF
-	TRBV25-1	13	TRBJ1-1	-	TGTGCCAGCAGTAGACGTATGAACACTGAAGCTTTCTTT	CASSRRMNTEAFF
-	TRBV5-4	13	TRBJ2-7	-	TGTGCCAGCAGCAAGGGTAGTGAGAACGAGCAGTACTTC	CASSKGSENEQYF
-	TRBV9	14	TRBJ2-5	-	TGTGCCAGCAGCGCGGGGCAGGGGGGAGAGACCCAGTACTTC	CASSAGQGGETQYF
-	TRBV5-1	14	TRBJ2-1	-	TGCGCCAGCAGCCGGGCCGGGGTCGGGGATGAGCAGTTCTTC	CASSRAGVGDEQFF
-	TRBV15	17	TRBJ2-2	TRBD2	TGTGCCACCAGCACCCATCGCGGGAGCGCGAACACCGGGGAGCTGTTTTTT	CATSTHRGSANTGELFF
once	TRBV7-6	15	TRBJ1-2	-	TGTGCCAGCAGCCTTTCCTCCGGGACAAACTATGGCTACACCTTC	CASSLSSGTNYGYTF
-	TRBV5-1	13	TRBJ2-3	-	TGCGCCAGCGCCCCCCTCCCGTTAGGTACGCAGTATTTT	CASAPLPLGTQYF
-	TRBV11-3	16	TRBJ2-7	TRBD2	TGTGCCAGCAGCTTGAGAGTAGCGGGAGCCTCCTACGAGCAGTACTTC	CASSLRVAGASYEQYF
-	TRBV25-1	13	TRBJ1-1	-	TGTGCCAGCAGTGTTAAAATGAACACTGAAGCTTTCTTT	CASSVKMNTEAFF
-	TRBV19	14	TRBJ2-7	TRBD1	TGTGCCAGTAGTACCTCAGGGGGCGGCTACGAGCAGTACTTC	CASSTSGGGYEQYF